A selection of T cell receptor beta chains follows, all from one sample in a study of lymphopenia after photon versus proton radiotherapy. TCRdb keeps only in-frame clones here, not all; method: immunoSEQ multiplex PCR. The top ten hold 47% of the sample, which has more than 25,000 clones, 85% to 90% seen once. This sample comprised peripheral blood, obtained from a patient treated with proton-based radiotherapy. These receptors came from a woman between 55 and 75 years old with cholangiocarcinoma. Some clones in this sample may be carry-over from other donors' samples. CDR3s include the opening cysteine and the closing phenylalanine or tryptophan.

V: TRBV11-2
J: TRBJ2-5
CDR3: CASSFPLETQYF

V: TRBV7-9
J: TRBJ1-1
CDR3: CASSLGPSFITEAFF

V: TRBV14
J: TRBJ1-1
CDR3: CASSHWSGSTEAFF

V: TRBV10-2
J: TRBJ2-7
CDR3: CASSERLGVSYEQYF

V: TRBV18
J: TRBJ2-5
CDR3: CASSINFQETQYF

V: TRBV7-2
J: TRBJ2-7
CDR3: CASSFREGLSYEQYF

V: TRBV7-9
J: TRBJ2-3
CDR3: CASSTQRGGKGDTQYF

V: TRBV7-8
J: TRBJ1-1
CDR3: CASSSQGANTEAFF

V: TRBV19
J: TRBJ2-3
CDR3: CASSYRDYPYTDTQYF

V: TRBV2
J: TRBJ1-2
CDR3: CASSAQGGFNYGYTF

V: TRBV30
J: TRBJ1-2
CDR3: CAWMSIHGYTF

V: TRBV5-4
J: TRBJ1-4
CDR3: CASSTRTGGLEKLFF

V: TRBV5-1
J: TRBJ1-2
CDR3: CASSRGIHGYTF

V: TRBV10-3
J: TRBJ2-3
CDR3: CAISEQGTSSTDTQYF